This T cell receptor (beta chain) originates from a study of response to subunit inactivated influenza vaccine (dated by TCRdb to the late 2010s). Regarding the research as a whole: Deep quantitative T cell receptor repertoire profiling was used in the study to track responses to a trivalent subunit inactivated influenza vaccine.

Points the paper makes about the study in general: It was suggested by the authors that each seasonal influenza vaccination may recruit only a limited number of new T cells.

The library came from RT-PCR. Sequencing was carried out with an Illumina HiSeq 2500. TCRdb passed the public sequencing reads through fastp at Q25 and MiXCR, retaining productive beta sequences. Here each entry gathers all rows of one CDR3 protein and keeps the most common genes and DNA. The sample table holds approximately 170,000 distinct CDR3 sequences, of which approximately 15% were seen once. About a quarter of the sample is taken by the ten largest. Comments on this clonotype: There is no known antigen for this receptor. No base-level quality is on record; no much larger clone is a single base apart.

The receptor was isolated from a middle-aged man who received an inactivated influenza vaccine. Donor details come from another sample of the same person, matched by shared clones. The sample in question was CD8+ T cells sorted from PBMCs, obtained approximately 5 days after vaccination.

Read as DNA, the sequence is TGTGCCAGCAGTTACAGCGCAGAAACCCCATACAATGAGCAGTTCTTC. Translated, this is CASSYSAETPYNEQFF. Here the chain combines TRBV6-2 or TRBV6-3 and TRBJ2-1, with no reliable assignment of the D segment. The CDR3 goes from the cysteine to the phenylalanine over 16 residues. Only the CDR3 DNA stays, 48 bases, in frame from base 1. V is clipped by 2 bases and J by 4 bases, and the sequence between their germline boundaries is 15 bases long. For CDR1 and CDR2, the germline V gene lists MNHEY and SVGEGT.